This TCR beta chain appears in the sequencing data of a study of T-cell reconstitution after alpha-beta-depleted transplantation in children. This clonotype came up many times. The germline V gene encodes CDR1 DFQATT and CDR2 SNEGSKA (reference sequence). This CDR3 has 16 residues. The ends were cut back, 5 bases at V and 2 bases at J, with 21 bases in the middle. Unique molecular identifiers were incorporated when the TCRbeta library was constructed. One entry per CDR3 protein results from TCRdb running MiXCR on the PCR reads. The sample records more than 40,000 distinct CDR3 sequences, about 9% being singletons.

The V and J genes are TRBV20-1 and TRBJ2-5; maybe TRBD2 (5 bases). The starting material was PBMCs, mostly from graft donor cells, obtained 60 days after TCRalphabeta/CD19-depleted stem cell transplant. The receptor was derived from a male patient between 2 and 9 years old who had a stem cell transplant for chronic granulomatous disease, so the T cells may come from the graft donor. In DNA, the CDR3 is TGCAGTGCTCCCAGAGGGAAGGCGACCAAACAAGAGACCCAGTACTTC. It specifies CSAPRGKATKQETQYF.